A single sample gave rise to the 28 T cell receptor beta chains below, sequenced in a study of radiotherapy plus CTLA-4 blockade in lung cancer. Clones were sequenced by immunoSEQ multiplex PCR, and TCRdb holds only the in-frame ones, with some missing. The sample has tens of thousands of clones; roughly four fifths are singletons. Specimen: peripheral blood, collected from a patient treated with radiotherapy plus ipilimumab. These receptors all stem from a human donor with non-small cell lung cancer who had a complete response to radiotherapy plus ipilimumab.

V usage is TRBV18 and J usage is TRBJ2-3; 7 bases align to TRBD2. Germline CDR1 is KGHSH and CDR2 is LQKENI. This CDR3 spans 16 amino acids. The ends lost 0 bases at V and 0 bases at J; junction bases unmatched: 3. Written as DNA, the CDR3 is TGTGCCAGCTCACCACCGAGCGGGACTAGCACAGATACGCAGTATTTT. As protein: CASSPPSGTSTDTQYF.

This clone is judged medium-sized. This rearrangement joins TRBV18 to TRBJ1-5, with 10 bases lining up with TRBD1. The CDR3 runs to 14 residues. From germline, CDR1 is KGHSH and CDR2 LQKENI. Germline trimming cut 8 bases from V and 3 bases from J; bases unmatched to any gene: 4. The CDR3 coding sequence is TGTGCCAGCCGAGGGACAGGGGACAATCAGCCCCAGCATTTT. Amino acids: CASRGTGDNQPQHF.

DNA for the CDR3: TGTGCCTGGAGTAAAAGGGGCTCTGGGGCCAACGTCCTGACTTTC. Protein sequence: CAWSKRGSGANVLTF. This chain uses TRBV30 with TRBJ2-6, with D perhaps TRBD1 (5 bases). Germline loops: CDR1 GTSNPN, CDR2 SVGIG (reference sequence). The V end was cut by 2 bases, the J end by 0 bases, with 8 bases between. The CDR3 sequence is 15 residues long. Drawing the rest from reference TRBV30 and TRBJ2-6, the complete variable domain is SQTIHQWPATLVQPVGSPLSLECTVEGTSNPNLYWYRQAAGRGLQLLFYSVGIGQISSEVPQNLSASRPQDRQFILSSKKLLLSDSGFYLCAWSKRGSGANVLTFGAGSRLTVL.

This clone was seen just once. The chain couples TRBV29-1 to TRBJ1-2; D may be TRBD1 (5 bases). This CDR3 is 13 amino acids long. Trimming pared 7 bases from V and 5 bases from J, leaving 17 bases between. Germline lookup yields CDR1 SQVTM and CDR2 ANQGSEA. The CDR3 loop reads CSALLGGRYGYTF. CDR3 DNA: TGCAGCGCCCTCCTGGGGGGTCGTTATGGCTACACCTTC. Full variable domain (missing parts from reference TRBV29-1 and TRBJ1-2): SAVISQKPSRDICQRGTSLTIQCQVDSQVTMMFWYRQQPGQSLTLIATANQGSEATYESGFVIDKFPISRPNLTFSTLTVSNMSPEDSSIYLCSALLGGRYGYTFGSGTRLTVV.

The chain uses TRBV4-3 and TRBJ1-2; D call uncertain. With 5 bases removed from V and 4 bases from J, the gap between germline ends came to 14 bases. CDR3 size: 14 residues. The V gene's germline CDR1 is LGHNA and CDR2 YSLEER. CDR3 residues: CASSSDPESYGYTF. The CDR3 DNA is TGCGCCAGCAGCTCAGACCCGGAGTCCTATGGCTACACCTTC.

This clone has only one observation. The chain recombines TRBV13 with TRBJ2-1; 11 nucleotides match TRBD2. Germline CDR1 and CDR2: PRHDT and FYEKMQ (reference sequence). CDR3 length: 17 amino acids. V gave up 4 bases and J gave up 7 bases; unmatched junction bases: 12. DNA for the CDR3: TGTGCCAGCAGCTCCCTCGTAGCGGGAGGGCCTGGGAATGAGCAGTTCTTC. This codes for CASSSLVAGGPGNEQFF.

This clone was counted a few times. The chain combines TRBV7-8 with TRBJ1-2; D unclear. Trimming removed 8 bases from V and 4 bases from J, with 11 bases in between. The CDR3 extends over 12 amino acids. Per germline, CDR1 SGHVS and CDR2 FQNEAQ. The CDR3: CASGAGLYGYTF. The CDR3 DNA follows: TGTGCCAGCGGCGCGGGCCTCTATGGCTACACCTTC.

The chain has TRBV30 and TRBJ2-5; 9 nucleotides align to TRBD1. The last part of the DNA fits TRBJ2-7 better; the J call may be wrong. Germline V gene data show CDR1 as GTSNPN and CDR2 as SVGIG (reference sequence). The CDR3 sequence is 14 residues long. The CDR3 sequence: CAWSFGTGTYEQYF. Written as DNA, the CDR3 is TGTGCCTGGAGTTTTGGGACAGGGACCTACGAGCAGTACTTC.

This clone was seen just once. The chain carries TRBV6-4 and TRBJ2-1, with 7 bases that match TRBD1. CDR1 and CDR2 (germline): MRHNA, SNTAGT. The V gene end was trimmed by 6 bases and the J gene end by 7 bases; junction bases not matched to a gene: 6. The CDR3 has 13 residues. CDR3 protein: CASRRQGENEQFF. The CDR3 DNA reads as TGTGCCAGCAGGCGTCAGGGGGAGAATGAGCAGTTCTTC.

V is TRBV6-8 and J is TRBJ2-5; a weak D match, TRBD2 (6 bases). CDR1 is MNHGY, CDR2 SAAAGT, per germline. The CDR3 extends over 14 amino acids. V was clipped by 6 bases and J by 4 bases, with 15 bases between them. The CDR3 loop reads CASSSREPRETQYF. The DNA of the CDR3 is TGTGCCAGCAGCTCCCGGGAGCCGAGAGAGACCCAGTACTTC.

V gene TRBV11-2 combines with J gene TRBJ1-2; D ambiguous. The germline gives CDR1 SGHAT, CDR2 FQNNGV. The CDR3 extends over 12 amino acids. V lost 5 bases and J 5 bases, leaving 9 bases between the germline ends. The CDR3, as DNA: TGTGCCAGCAGCCCCCCTAGTTATGGCTACACCTTC. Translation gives CASSPPSYGYTF.

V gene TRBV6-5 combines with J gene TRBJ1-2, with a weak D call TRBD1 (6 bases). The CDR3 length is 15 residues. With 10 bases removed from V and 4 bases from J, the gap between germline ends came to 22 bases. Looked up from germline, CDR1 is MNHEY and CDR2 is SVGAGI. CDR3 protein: CAITSEGGDSYGYTF. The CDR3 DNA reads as TGTGCCATTACTTCCGAGGGGGGGGACTCCTATGGCTACACCTTC.

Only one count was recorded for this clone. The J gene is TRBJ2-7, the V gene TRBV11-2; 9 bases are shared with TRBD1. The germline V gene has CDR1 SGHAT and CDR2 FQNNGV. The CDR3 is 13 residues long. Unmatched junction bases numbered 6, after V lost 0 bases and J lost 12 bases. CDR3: CASSLDRTGVGYF. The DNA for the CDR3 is TGTGCCAGCAGCTTAGATCGGACAGGGGTTGGGTACTTC.

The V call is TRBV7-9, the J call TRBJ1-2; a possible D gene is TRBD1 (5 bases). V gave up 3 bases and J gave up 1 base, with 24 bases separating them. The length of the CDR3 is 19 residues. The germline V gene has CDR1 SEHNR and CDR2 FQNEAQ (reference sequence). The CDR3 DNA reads TGTGCCAGCAGCTTCCGCCCCCGCCCTCCCGTGACAGTTAACTATGGCTACACCTTC. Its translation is CASSFRPRPPVTVNYGYTF.

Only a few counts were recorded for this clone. Here the CDR3 reads CASSYDDRTRFYEQYF. As DNA, the CDR3 is TGTGCCAGCAGTTACGACGACAGGACTCGATTCTACGAGCAGTACTTC. The chain recombines TRBV6-5 with TRBJ2-7, with D perhaps TRBD1 (6 bases). This CDR3 comprises 16 residues. Germline V lookup: CDR1 MNHEY, CDR2 SVGAGI. The germline V and J ends were trimmed by 2 bases and 3 bases, with 17 bases remaining between them.

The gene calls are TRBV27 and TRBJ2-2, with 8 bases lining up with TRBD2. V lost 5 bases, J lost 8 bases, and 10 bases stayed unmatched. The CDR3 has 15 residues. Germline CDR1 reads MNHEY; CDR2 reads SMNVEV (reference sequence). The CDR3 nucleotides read TGTGCCAGCAGTCACCCGGGACTAGGTTTAGGGGAGCTGTTTTTT. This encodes CASSHPGLGLGELFF.

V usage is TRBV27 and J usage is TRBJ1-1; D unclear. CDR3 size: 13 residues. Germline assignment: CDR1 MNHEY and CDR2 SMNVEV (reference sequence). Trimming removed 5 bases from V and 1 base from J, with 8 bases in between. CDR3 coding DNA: TGTGCCAGCAGTAGAAGAGAGAACACTGAAGCTTTCTTT. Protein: CASSRRENTEAFF.

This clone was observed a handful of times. The CDR3 region is CASSLGQGANEQYF. DNA of the CDR3: TGTGCCAGCAGCTTAGGACAGGGCGCCAACGAGCAGTACTTC. This chain connects TRBV7-3 to TRBJ2-7, with 8 bases fitting TRBD1. The CDR3 extends over 14 amino acids. J was trimmed by 5 bases and V by 2 bases; bases with no gene match: 5. CDR1 and CDR2 (germline): SGHTA, FQGTGA.

CDR3 nucleotide sequence: TGTGCCAGCAGTTACGTCGGGGGGCTGAACGAAAAACTGTTTTTT. Protein sequence: CASSYVGGLNEKLFF. The rearrangement links TRBV6-6 to TRBJ1-4, with D maybe TRBD1 (6 bases). Germline CDR1 MNHNY, CDR2 SVGAGI (reference sequence). Trimming left V 2 bases short and J 8 bases short, with 15 bases between. The CDR3 spans 15 residues.

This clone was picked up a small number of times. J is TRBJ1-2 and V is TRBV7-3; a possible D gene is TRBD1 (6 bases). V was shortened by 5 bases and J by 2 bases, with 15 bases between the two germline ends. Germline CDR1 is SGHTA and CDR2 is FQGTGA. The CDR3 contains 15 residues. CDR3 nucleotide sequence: TGTGCCAGCAGCCCTCAGGGTGACAGGAACTATGGCTACACCTTC. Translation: CASSPQGDRNYGYTF.

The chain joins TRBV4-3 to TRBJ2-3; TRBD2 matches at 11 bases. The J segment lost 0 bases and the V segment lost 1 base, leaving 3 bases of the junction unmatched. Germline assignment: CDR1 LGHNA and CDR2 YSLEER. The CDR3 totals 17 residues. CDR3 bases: TGCGCCAGCAGCCAAGTGACTAGCGGGGAAAGCACAGATACGCAGTATTTT. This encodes CASSQVTSGESTDTQYF.

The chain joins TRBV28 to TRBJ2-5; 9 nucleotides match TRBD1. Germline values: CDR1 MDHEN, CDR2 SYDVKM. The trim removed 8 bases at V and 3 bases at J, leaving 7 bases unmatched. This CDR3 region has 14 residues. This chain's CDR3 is CASRTGAVEETQYF. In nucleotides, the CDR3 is TGTGCCAGCCGGACAGGGGCTGTCGAAGAGACCCAGTACTTC.

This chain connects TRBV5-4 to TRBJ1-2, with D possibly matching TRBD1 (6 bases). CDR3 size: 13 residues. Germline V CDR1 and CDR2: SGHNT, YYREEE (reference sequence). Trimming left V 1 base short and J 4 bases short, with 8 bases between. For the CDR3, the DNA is TGTGCCAGCAGCTTGACAGGGAGCTATGGCTACACCTTC. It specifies CASSLTGSYGYTF.

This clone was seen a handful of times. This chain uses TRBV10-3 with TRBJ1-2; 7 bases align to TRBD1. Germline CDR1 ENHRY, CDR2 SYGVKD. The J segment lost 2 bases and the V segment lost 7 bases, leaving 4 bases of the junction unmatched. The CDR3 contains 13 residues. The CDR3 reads CAIKQTGNYGYTF. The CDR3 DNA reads TGTGCCATCAAACAGACAGGGAACTATGGCTACACCTTC.

CDR3 bases: TGCGCCAGCAGCTTGGTGGCCGAAGAGACCCAGTACTTC. Translated: CASSLVAEETQYF. The V and J genes are TRBV5-1 and TRBJ2-5; D gene uncertain. V lost 0 bases and J lost 3, with 6 bases in between. Germline assignment: CDR1 SGHRS and CDR2 YFSETQ. This CDR3 has 13 amino acids. The full variable domain, completed using reference TRBV5-1 and TRBJ2-5, is KAGVTQTPRYLIKTRGQQVTLSCSPISGHRSVSWYQQTPGQGLQFLFEYFSETQRNKGNFPGRFSGRQFSNSRSEMNVSTLELGDSALYLCASSLVAEETQYFGPGTRLLVL.

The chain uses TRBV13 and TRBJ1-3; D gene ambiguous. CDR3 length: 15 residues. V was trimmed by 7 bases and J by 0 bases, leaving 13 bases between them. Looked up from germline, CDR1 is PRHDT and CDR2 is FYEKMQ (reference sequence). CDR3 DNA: TGTGCCAGCAACCTGAAGGAGGGCTCTGGAAACACCATATATTTT. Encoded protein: CASNLKEGSGNTIYF. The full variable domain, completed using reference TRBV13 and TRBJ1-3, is AAGVIQSPRHLIKEKRETATLKCYPIPRHDTVYWYQQGPGQDPQFLISFYEKMQSDKGSIPDRFSAQQFSDYHSELNMSSLELGDSALYFCASNLKEGSGNTIYFGEGSWLTVV.

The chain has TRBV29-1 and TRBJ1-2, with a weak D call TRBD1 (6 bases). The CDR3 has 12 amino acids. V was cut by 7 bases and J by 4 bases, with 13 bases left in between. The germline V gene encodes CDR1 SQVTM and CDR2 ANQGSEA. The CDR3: CSGFQGTYGYTF. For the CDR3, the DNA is TGCAGCGGCTTTCAGGGGACCTATGGCTACACCTTC. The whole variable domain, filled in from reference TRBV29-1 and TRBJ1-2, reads SAVISQKPSRDICQRGTSLTIQCQVDSQVTMMFWYRQQPGQSLTLIATANQGSEATYESGFVIDKFPISRPNLTFSTLTVSNMSPEDSSIYLCSGFQGTYGYTFGSGTRLTVV.

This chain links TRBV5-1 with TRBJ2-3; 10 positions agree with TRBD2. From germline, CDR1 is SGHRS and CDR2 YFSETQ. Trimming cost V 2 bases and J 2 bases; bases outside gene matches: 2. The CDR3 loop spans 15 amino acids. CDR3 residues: CASSLLAGITDTQYF. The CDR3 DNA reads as TGCGCCAGCAGCTTACTAGCGGGGATCACAGATACGCAGTATTTT.